This T cell receptor beta chain was identified during a study of blood T cells in healthy people across ages. Primers used in a second PCR of roughly 7 to 12 cycles were a sample-barcoded 5' primer and a J-beta primer mix. MiXCR, run by TCRdb on the 5' RACE reads, gives a single entry per CDR3 protein. The sample carries over 1,500,000 distinct CDR3 sequences, roughly 43% recorded once. This clonotype has only a few counts. This CDR3 region has 14 residues. Trimming shortened V by 4 bases and J by 2 bases, and 12 bases separated the two germline ends. CDR1 is MNHEY and CDR2 is SMNVEV in the germline V gene (reference sequence).

Input material: blood. The TCR was taken from a human donor in good health. This chain uses TRBV27 with TRBJ2-7, with D possibly TRBD1 on 6 matching bases. This chain's CDR3 is CASSWAYRAYEQYF. CDR3 nucleotides: TGTGCCAGCAGTTGGGCGTACAGGGCCTACGAGCAGTACTTC.